This TCR beta chain stems from a study of blood T cells in healthy people across ages. In the study overall: About one barcoded beta molecule per two T cells was the capture yield of template switching. Notes on the study in general: A roughly linear fall in TCR beta diversity per million T cells was seen with increasing age.

Total RNA extracted from each sample amounted to at least 6 micrograms. Sample-barcoded 5' priming and a J-beta primer mix drove a second PCR of 7 to 11 cycles. A minimum of 2.5 million CDR3-containing paired-end reads was obtained for each sample. Each CDR3 protein is one row after TCRdb ran MiXCR on the 5' RACE reads. The table has just over 800,000 distinct CDR3 sequences, 62% seen once; the top ten hold about 30%. In the case of this clonotype: Its matching antigen is unknown.

Germline CDR1 is DFQATT and CDR2 is SNEGSKA (reference sequence). V lost 5 bases to trimming and J lost 5 bases, with 15 bases between them. The length of the CDR3 is 13 residues. This sequence joins TRBV20-1 and TRBJ1-1, with D possibly TRBD1 on 5 matching bases. The origin of this receptor is a man younger than 45 in good health. The sequencing sample was made of blood. The CDR3 region is CSAYQGVGTEAFF. For the CDR3, the DNA is TGCAGTGCTTACCAGGGAGTTGGGACTGAAGCTTTCTTT.